Sequencing of this T cell receptor beta chain was carried out in a study of T cell repertoires in cytomegalovirus infection (dated by TCRdb to between 2019 and 2020). The study in broad terms: Donor HLA type was relevant to the analysis, as public TCR beta signatures indicated carriage of CMV infection together with the matching HLA type.

Sequencing used an Illumina HiSeq 1500. The public sequencing data were trimmed at Q25 with fastp and processed into clonotypes with MiXCR by TCRdb, which kept only in-frame beta chains. Duplicate CDR3 protein sequences are folded into a single record with the most common DNA and genes. This sample is represented by some 680,000 distinct CDR3 sequences; 35% of them were singletons. Together, the top ten hold around 2.8% of the sample. The paper as a whole reports these results and caveats: In the ex vivo response, HLA-C-restricted CMV-specific TCR beta clonotypes were dominant, and in two of eight donors the single most frequent clonotype came from this HLA-C-restricted group. Cumulative frequency of public TCR beta family members discriminated carriers of CMV infection plus the relevant HLA type in this cohort and an independent 352-donor cohort.

V and J lose 3 bases and 9 bases, and a span of 27 bases separates them. CDR1 SNHLY and CDR2 FYNNEI are derived from the germline V gene. The CDR3 sequence holds 18 residues, the cysteine and phenylalanine included. Solely the CDR3 DNA is kept, with 54 bases framed from the first base. This clonotype was seen a single time. Its target antigen remains unknown. Nothing much larger sits one base from this clone, and base qualities are not available. A single read constitutes weak evidence. The specimen was PBMCs. The sequence links TRBV2 to TRBJ2-1, with the D gene tentatively TRBD1 or TRBD2, based on 6 matching bases in each. The sequence was obtained from a human donor in good health (CMV status not recorded). Some clones in this sample may be carry-over from other donors' samples. At the DNA level, the sequence is TGTGCCAGCAGTGAGGGTGGACGTCTCTCGGGGGTAGGGGGTGAGCAGTTCTTC. Its protein reads: CASSEGGRLSGVGGEQFF.